Following are 31 T cell receptor beta chains from one sample sequenced in a study of T-cell memory formation after mild COVID-19. One entry per CDR3 protein results from TCRdb running MiXCR on the 5' RACE reads. This table holds about 190,000 distinct CDR3 sequences, about 10% found once. Sequencing was done on a sample of PBMCs or a T cell subset sorted from them (not recorded which). These receptors were taken from a man aged 18 to 29 who had mild COVID-19 (a few samples of this study predate the infection). Cell type and time point are not known.

The J gene is TRBJ2-3, the V gene TRBV5-1; D call uncertain. The CDR3 covers 17 residues. The ends were cut back, 1 base at V and 0 bases at J, with 15 bases in the middle. Per the germline V gene, CDR1 is SGHRS and CDR2 is YFSETQ. The CDR3 nucleotides are TGCGCCAGCAGCTTGAGGGCTCGCCCTTCTAGCACAGATACGCAGTATTTT. This gives the protein CASSLRARPSSTDTQYF.

This clonotype was seen a few times. This chain links TRBV7-9 with TRBJ2-5, with D maybe TRBD2 (5 bases). With 6 bases removed from V and 10 bases from J, the gap between germline ends came to 18 bases. The CDR3 extends over 13 amino acids. The germline V gene encodes CDR1 SEHNR and CDR2 FQNEAQ (reference sequence). In nucleotides, the CDR3 is TGTGCCAGCAGTCGCAGACTTGATGAGGGCCAGTACTTC. Its protein is CASSRRLDEGQYF.

The sample holds a few counts of this clonotype. The chain is built from TRBV12-3 or TRBV12-4 and TRBJ1-5; perhaps TRBD1 as D (5 bases). CDR3 length: 14 amino acids. With 2 bases removed from V and 6 bases from J, the gap between germline ends came to 11 bases. DNA of the CDR3: TGTGCCAGCAGTTTATTGGGGGAAGGTCAGCCCCAGCATTTT. Protein: CASSLLGEGQPQHF.

This clonotype showed up just a few times. V and J are TRBV19 and TRBJ2-5; either TRBD1 or TRBD2 may fit D (5 bases each). The CDR3 spans 13 residues. The V end lost 7 bases, the J end lost 0 bases, and 9 bases lay between the germline ends. The germline gives CDR1 LNHDA, CDR2 SQIVND (reference sequence). In nucleotides, the CDR3 is TGTGCCAGTACCGGGGCCCACCAAGAGACCCAGTACTTC. Amino acid sequence: CASTGAHQETQYF.

This clonotype has only a few counts. CDR3: CSATTRGWGSPLHF. The CDR3 coding sequence is TGCAGTGCAACGACTAGGGGGTGGGGTTCACCCCTCCACTTT. The chain has TRBV20-1 and TRBJ1-6, with D maybe TRBD1 (6 bases). The CDR3 runs to 14 residues. CDR1 DFQATT and CDR2 SNEGSKA come from the germline V gene (reference sequence). The V end lost 6 bases, the J end lost 9 bases, and 18 bases lay between the germline ends.

This clonotype showed up many times. This chain links TRBV5-1 with TRBJ2-5; D call uncertain. V lost 0 bases, J lost 1 base, and 4 bases lay in between. Germline CDR1 reads SGHRS; CDR2 reads YFSETQ. The CDR3 contains 13 residues. The CDR3 coding sequence is TGCGCCAGCAGCTTGGGGCCCCAAGAGACCCAGTACTTC. This encodes CASSLGPQETQYF. The full variable domain, completed using reference TRBV5-1 and TRBJ2-5, is KAGVTQTPRYLIKTRGQQVTLSCSPISGHRSVSWYQQTPGQGLQFLFEYFSETQRNKGNFPGRFSGRQFSNSRSEMNVSTLELGDSALYLCASSLGPQETQYFGPGTRLLVL.

The chain couples TRBV4-2 to TRBJ2-1; 8 bases map to TRBD2. The J segment lost 0 bases and the V segment lost 4 bases, leaving 20 bases of the junction unmatched. This CDR3 has 21 residues. CDR1 and CDR2 (germline): LGHNA, YNFKEQ. CDR3 DNA sequence: TGTGCCAGCAGCCCCTATAGGAGGAGCGGGGGTCCATTGAGCTCCTACAATGAGCAGTTCTTC. Protein product: CASSPYRRSGGPLSSYNEQFF.

This clonotype was counted only a few times. V and J are TRBV29-1 and TRBJ2-1; tentatively, D is TRBD1 (6 bases). V was shortened by 6 bases and J by 4 bases, with 13 bases between the two germline ends. The CDR3 is made up of 13 amino acids. CDR1 is SQVTM, CDR2 ANQGSEA, per germline. The CDR3 is CSVDHRAYNEQFF. The CDR3 DNA sequence: TGCAGCGTGGACCACAGGGCTTACAATGAGCAGTTCTTC.

This rearrangement joins TRBV3-1 to TRBJ2-3; 8 nucleotides agree with TRBD2. Germline V gives CDR1 LGHDT, CDR2 YNNKEL (reference sequence). With V trimmed by 1 base and J by 1 base, 4 bases remained unmatched. CDR3 size: 16 residues. This CDR3 reads CASSQVLLAGTDTQYF. The CDR3 nucleotides are TGTGCCAGCAGCCAAGTGCTACTAGCGGGCACAGATACGCAGTATTTT.

This clonotype came up a few times. This chain uses TRBV20-1 with TRBJ1-6, with no clear D. CDR3 length: 15 residues. CDR1 DFQATT and CDR2 SNEGSKA come from the germline V gene (reference sequence). V lost 0 bases, J lost 9 bases, and 15 bases lay in between. The CDR3 DNA follows: TGCAGTGCTAGAGATCTCATGGGAGGTATTTCACCCCTCCACTTT. Translation gives CSARDLMGGISPLHF.

This clonotype was observed a few times. This chain uses TRBV11-2 with TRBJ2-1; 9 nucleotides line up with TRBD2. The CDR3 runs to 15 residues. V lost 6 bases, J lost 7 bases, and 10 bases stayed unmatched. Germline CDR1 and CDR2: SGHAT and FQNNGV. DNA for the CDR3: TGTGCCAGCAGAAAAGCGGGGGGCATGAGGAATGAGCAGTTCTTC. Protein product: CASRKAGGMRNEQFF.

This clonotype was counted many times. V gene TRBV5-1 combines with J gene TRBJ2-2, with no clear D. Per the germline V gene, CDR1 is SGHRS and CDR2 is YFSETQ. Trimming pared 0 bases from V and 6 bases from J, leaving 3 bases between. The length of the CDR3 is 12 residues. The CDR3 DNA reads as TGCGCCAGCAGCTTGGACTCCGGGGAGCTGTTTTTT. Its protein is CASSLDSGELFF.

About this clonotype: This clone may be a read error of a much larger clone one base away. The chain combines TRBV2 with TRBJ2-2; weak D call: TRBD2 (6 bases). V lost 7 bases and J lost 3, with 6 bases in between. This CDR3 has 12 amino acids. Germline V lookup: CDR1 SNHLY, CDR2 FYNNEI. As DNA, the CDR3 is TGTGCCAGCACGGGGGACACCGGGGAGCTGTTTTTT. Residues: CASTGDTGELFF.

This clonotype turned up a few times. This chain connects TRBV4-2 to TRBJ2-5; D gene ambiguous. The ends were cut back, 0 bases at V and 3 bases at J, with 11 bases in the middle. Germline assignment: CDR1 LGHNA and CDR2 YNFKEQ. The CDR3 is 15 amino acids. CDR3 amino acids: CASSQDESSKETQYF. As DNA, the CDR3 is TGTGCCAGCAGCCAAGATGAGAGCTCAAAAGAGACCCAGTACTTC.

In this sample, this clonotype turned up a few times. The chain couples TRBV9 to TRBJ2-7; perhaps TRBD1 as D (6 bases). Deletions cut 0 bases from V and 5 bases from J, with 9 bases between. Germline-derived CDR1 and CDR2 are SGDLS and YYNGEE. The CDR3 length is 13 residues. CDR3 nucleotides: TGTGCCAGCAGCGTAGGGGGGCCCCACGAGCAGTACTTC. Protein product: CASSVGGPHEQYF. Drawing the rest from reference TRBV9 and TRBJ2-7, the complete variable domain is DSGVTQTPKHLITATGQRVTLRCSPRSGDLSVYWYQQSLDQGLQFLIQYYNGEERAKGNILERFSAQQFPDLHSELNLSSLELGDSALYFCASSVGGPHEQYFGPGTRLTVT.

This chain connects TRBV25-1 to TRBJ2-7; no clear D gene. The CDR3 has 12 amino acids. V lost 6 bases to trimming and J lost 6 bases, with 12 bases between them. Germline lookup yields CDR1 MGHDK and CDR2 SYGVNS. The CDR3 DNA is TGTGCCAGCAGCCGACCCACCGGCGAGCAGTACGTC. It encodes CASSRPTGEQYV.

The chain uses TRBV30 and TRBJ2-7; weak D call: TRBD2 (5 bases). This CDR3 comprises 12 residues. With 0 bases removed from V and 6 bases from J, the gap between germline ends came to 9 bases. The V gene's germline CDR1 is GTSNPN and CDR2 SVGIG (reference sequence). CDR3 sequence: CAWSVRGFEQYF. Here the CDR3 DNA reads TGTGCCTGGAGTGTACGAGGGTTCGAGCAGTACTTC.

The chain links TRBV7-2 to TRBJ2-7; 9 bases map to TRBD2. This CDR3 comprises 15 residues. V dropped 2 bases and J dropped 3; count of bases not matched to a gene: 5. The germline gives CDR1 SGHTA, CDR2 FQGNSA. CDR3 loop: CASSLLAGFNYEQYV. The CDR3 DNA reads TGTGCCAGCAGCTTACTAGCGGGATTCAACTACGAGCAGTACGTC.

This clonotype has a count of ten or more. This chain connects TRBV5-1 to TRBJ1-3, with unresolved D. Per the germline V gene, CDR1 is SGHRS and CDR2 is YFSETQ. Trimming removed 1 base at V and 3 bases at J, with 8 bases between. The CDR3 spans 14 residues. In DNA, the CDR3 is TGCGCCAGCAGCTTGTTCTCAGATGGAAACACCATATATTTT. Its translation: CASSLFSDGNTIYF.

The rearrangement joins TRBV7-2 to TRBJ2-7; D not certain. CDR1 is SGHTA and CDR2 is FQGNSA in the germline V gene. The CDR3 is 14 amino acids. V was pared by 1 base and J by 2 bases, with 9 bases between. CDR3 residues: CASSLGALPYEQYF. DNA for the CDR3: TGTGCCAGCAGCTTAGGAGCGTTACCCTACGAGCAGTACTTC.

This clonotype came up a few times. The V gene is TRBV4-3, the J gene TRBJ2-3; 8 nucleotides agree with TRBD1. The V gene end was trimmed by 0 bases and the J gene end by 2 bases; junction bases not matched to a gene: 10. The germline V gene encodes CDR1 LGHNA and CDR2 YSLEER. The CDR3 consists of 18 residues. The CDR3 loop reads CASSQDPQGALDTDTQYF. For the CDR3, the DNA is TGCGCCAGCAGCCAAGATCCCCAGGGGGCCCTCGACACAGATACGCAGTATTTT.

The chain is built from TRBV3-1 and TRBJ1-6; no clear D gene. Per the germline V gene, CDR1 is LGHDT and CDR2 is YNNKEL (reference sequence). Between the trimmed V and J ends, which lost 6 bases and 2 bases, there was a span of 8 bases. The CDR3 totals 14 residues. The CDR3 protein is CASRVMAYNSPLHF. CDR3 nucleotides: TGTGCCAGCAGGGTTATGGCCTATAATTCACCCCTCCACTTT. Drawing the rest from reference TRBV3-1 and TRBJ1-6, the complete variable domain is DTAVSQTPKYLVTQMGNDKSIKCEQNLGHDTMYWYKQDSKKFLKIMFSYNNKELIINETVPNRFSPKSPDKAHLNLHINSLELGDSAVYFCASRVMAYNSPLHFGNGTRLTVT.

The rearrangement joins TRBV5-1 to TRBJ2-2, with 11 nucleotides matching TRBD2. V shed 4 bases and J 5 bases; nucleotides not matched to a gene: 4. Germline values: CDR1 SGHRS, CDR2 YFSETQ. The CDR3 loop spans 15 amino acids. Here the CDR3 reads CASSALAGVTGELFF. The CDR3 DNA is TGCGCCAGCAGCGCACTAGCGGGGGTAACCGGGGAGCTGTTTTTT.

The J gene is TRBJ1-2, the V gene TRBV5-1; D possibly corresponds to TRBD1 (5 bases). Deletions cut 0 bases from V and 7 bases from J, with 16 bases between. The V gene's germline CDR1 is SGHRS and CDR2 YFSETQ. CDR3 length: 15 residues. CDR3 nucleotide sequence: TGCGCCAGCAGCTTGGAATTGGGGGGATCGGGTGGCTACACCTTC. Its translation is CASSLELGGSGGYTF. Together with reference TRBV5-1 and TRBJ1-2, the CDR3 gives the full variable domain: KAGVTQTPRYLIKTRGQQVTLSCSPISGHRSVSWYQQTPGQGLQFLFEYFSETQRNKGNFPGRFSGRQFSNSRSEMNVSTLELGDSALYLCASSLELGGSGGYTFGSGTRLTVV.

The rearrangement joins TRBV5-1 to TRBJ2-5; 8 positions agree with TRBD1. CDR3 length equals 14 residues. The V segment lost 4 bases and the J segment 5 bases; nucleotides outside the gene matches: 7. CDR1 and CDR2 from the germline V gene are SGHRS and YFSETQ. The CDR3 region has the DNA TGCGCCAGCAGCCCGACAGGGGTGGTCGAGACCCAGTACTTC. Amino acids: CASSPTGVVETQYF.

The J gene is TRBJ2-2, the V gene TRBV27; D uncertain. This CDR3 has 16 amino acids. Germline V gene lookup returns CDR1 MNHEY and CDR2 SMNVEV (reference sequence). Trimming removed 2 bases at V and 0 bases at J, with 10 bases between. CDR3 coding DNA: TGTGCCAGCAGTTTAAATTGGATTTCGAACACCGGGGAGCTGTTTTTT. Translated, it gives CASSLNWISNTGELFF.

This clonotype has ten or more counts. V and J are TRBV7-3 and TRBJ2-1; no definite D call. The V end was cut by 8 bases, the J end by 7 bases, with 15 bases between. Germline CDR1 and CDR2: SGHTA and FQGTGA. This CDR3 has 13 amino acids. CDR3 bases: TGTGCCAGCCAATCCCCGGATACTAATGAGCAGTTCTTC. It codes for CASQSPDTNEQFF.

In its sample, this clonotype was seen many times. V is TRBV10-3 and J is TRBJ2-3, with 12 bases fitting TRBD2. Trimming took 6 bases from V and 1 from J; bases not matched to a gene: 8. The CDR3 has 17 amino acids. Germline V lookup: CDR1 ENHRY, CDR2 SYGVKD. The CDR3 DNA is TGTGCCATCAGCTCCTCTAGCGGGGGGGCAGGCACAGATACGCAGTATTTT. Translation: CAISSSSGGAGTDTQYF.

This clonotype was detected only a few times. V usage is TRBV20-1 and J usage is TRBJ1-5; D not resolved. The CDR3 contains 13 residues. V lost 6 bases and J 5 bases, leaving 14 bases between the germline ends. The germline V gene encodes CDR1 DFQATT and CDR2 SNEGSKA (reference sequence). The CDR3 loop reads CSAASGVHQPQHF. The CDR3 DNA sequence: TGCAGTGCAGCGAGCGGGGTCCATCAGCCCCAGCATTTT.

This clonotype was recorded a few times. The chain uses TRBV4-2 and TRBJ1-5, with unresolved D. CDR1 and CDR2 from the germline V gene are LGHNA and YNFKEQ. This CDR3 has 14 amino acids. V was shortened by 1 base and J by 9 bases, with 13 bases between the two germline ends. The CDR3 is CASSQGVGISPQHF. The CDR3 nucleotides are TGTGCCAGCAGCCAAGGCGTGGGGATTTCGCCCCAGCATTTT.

With regard to this clonotype: One end of the junction varies from germline; a read error may be responsible. This chain connects TRBV3-1 to TRBJ1-1; maybe TRBD1 (5 bases). Germline lookup yields CDR1 LGHDT and CDR2 YNNKEL (reference sequence). This CDR3 has 14 residues. CDR3 in DNA: TGTGCCAGCAGCCACAGGGCGGCAGACACTGAATCTTTCTTT. It specifies CASSHRAADTESFF.